The 2 T cell receptor beta chains reported below all come from one sample, sequenced in a study of blood T cell repertoires in COVID-19. Method: immunoSEQ multiplex PCR; TCRdb's copy keeps in-frame clones and lacks some. The table has 470,000 or so clones, more than 85% seen once. The sequenced material came from peripheral blood. Receptors originate from a woman in her twenties or thirties with acute or convalescent COVID-19.

The count of this clone is one. V is TRBV6-5 and J is TRBJ1-4, with D hard to call. Germline CDR1 MNHEY, CDR2 SVGAGI. The CDR3 contains 15 residues. V was cut by 8 bases and J by 4 bases, with 17 bases left in between. Written as DNA, the CDR3 is TGTGCCAGCGGCCCACGCGGTGGGTATAATGAAAAACTGTTTTTT. Its translation is CASGPRGGYNEKLFF.

The chain recombines TRBV30 with TRBJ2-5, with D tentatively TRBD1 (5 bases). This CDR3 comprises 16 residues. Per germline, CDR1 GTSNPN and CDR2 SVGIG (reference sequence). The V end lost 1 base, the J end lost 4 bases, and 19 bases lay between the germline ends. The CDR3 DNA sequence: TGTGCCTGGAGTGGAAGGGCAGGGAAGTTTGGAGAGACCCAGTACTTC. It is translated as CAWSGRAGKFGETQYF.